The entry below gives a single TCR beta chain sequence along with its context. Its antigen is not known. The entry originates in a study of shared clonotypes between healthy human individuals. Study conclusions and caveats: Inspection by rarefaction showed sorted-subset sequencing to be incomplete despite large depth. Among the subsets, naive ones generally showed larger estimated richness than memory ones. The four-donor shared clonotypes exceeded non-shared clonotypes in generation probability, with non-shared ones scoring lower.

Per the germline V gene, CDR1 is SGHAT and CDR2 is FQNNGV. V lost 5 bases and J lost 1, with 13 bases in between. This CDR3 contains 15 residues. The method was immunoSEQ multiplex PCR; TCRdb's version includes in-frame clones alone and lacks a portion of them. The sample lists 1,500,000 or so clones, 98% to 99% seen once, with around 0.38% in the top ten. V gene TRBV11-2 combines with J gene TRBJ2-3; a possible D gene is TRBD1 (5 bases). Sequencing was carried out using naive CD4+ T cells sorted from blood. Subset described: CD45RA+ positively selected. The clonotype was recovered from a man aged 25 to 40 in good health. CDR3 bases: TGTGCCAGCAGCGACAGTGGCAGCCGCACAGATACGCAGTATTTT. It codes for CASSDSGSRTDTQYF. Together with reference TRBV11-2 and TRBJ2-3, the CDR3 gives the full variable domain: EAGVAQSPRYKIIEKRQSVAFWCNPISGHATLYWYQQILGQGPKLLIQFQNNGVVDDSQLPKDRFSAERLKGVDSTLKIQPAKLEDSAVYLCASSDSGSRTDTQYFGPGTRLTVL.